This TCR beta chain derives from a study of cytomegalovirus exposure and HLA in healthy donors. General study results and limits: Evidence from a later analysis indicated that most CMV-associated TCR beta chains looked HLA-restricted. An analysis was carried out later, and it reportedly showed fewer N-insertions in an Asian-associated ancestry cluster than the approximately 700-donor mean. CMV serostatus stood as the only immune exposure information on hand.

V trimming: 4 bases; J trimming: 2 bases; junction bases outside the gene matches: 3. The CDR3 sequence is 14 residues long. Germline CDR1 is SGHRS and CDR2 is YFSETQ. In regard to this clone: Its antigen is not known.

Healthy bone marrow donors made up the donors. The PCR employed 60 Vbeta primers together with 13 Jbeta primers. TCRdb's table, derived via immunoSEQ multiplex PCR, lists solely in-frame clones and lacks some. This sample has roughly 130,000 clones, with less than 85% found just once. Sequencing used PBMCs. This chain connects TRBV5-1 to TRBJ2-3; 8 bases line up with TRBD1. The sequence derives from a middle-aged man in good health and CMV-seronegative. Written as DNA, the CDR3 is TGCGCCAGCAGCGAGGGACAGGTCACAGATACGCAGTATTTT. Its translation: CASSEGQVTDTQYF.